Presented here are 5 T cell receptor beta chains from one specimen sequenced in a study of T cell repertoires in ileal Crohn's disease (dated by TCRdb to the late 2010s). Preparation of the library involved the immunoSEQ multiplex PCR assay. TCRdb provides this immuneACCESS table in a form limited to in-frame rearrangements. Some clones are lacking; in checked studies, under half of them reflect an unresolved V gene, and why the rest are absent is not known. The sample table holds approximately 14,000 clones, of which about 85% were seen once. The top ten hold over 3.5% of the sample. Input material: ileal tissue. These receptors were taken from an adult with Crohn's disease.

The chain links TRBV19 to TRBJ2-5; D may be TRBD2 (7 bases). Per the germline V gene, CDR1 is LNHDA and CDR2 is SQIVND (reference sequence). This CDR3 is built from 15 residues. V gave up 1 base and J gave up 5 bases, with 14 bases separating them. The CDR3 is CASSIGSGGGETQYF. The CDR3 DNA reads TGTGCCAGTAGTATAGGGTCGGGGGGCGGGGAGACCCAGTACTTC. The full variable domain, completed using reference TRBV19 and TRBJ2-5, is DGGITQSPKYLFRKEGQNVTLSCEQNLNHDAMYWYRQDPGQGLRLIYYSQIVNDFQKGDIAEGYSVSREKKESFPLTVTSAQKNPTAFYLCASSIGSGGGETQYFGPGTRLLVL.

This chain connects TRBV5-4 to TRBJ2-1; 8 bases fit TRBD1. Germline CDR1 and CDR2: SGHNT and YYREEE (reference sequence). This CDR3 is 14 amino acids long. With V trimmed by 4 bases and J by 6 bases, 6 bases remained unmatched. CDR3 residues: CASSRDRRGNEQFF. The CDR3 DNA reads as TGTGCCAGCAGCCGGGACAGGCGAGGCAATGAGCAGTTCTTC.

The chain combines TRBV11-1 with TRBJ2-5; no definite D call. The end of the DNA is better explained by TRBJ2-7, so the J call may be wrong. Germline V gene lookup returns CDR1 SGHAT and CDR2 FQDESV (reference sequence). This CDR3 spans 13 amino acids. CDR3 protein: CASSLASRYEQYF. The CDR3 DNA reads TGTGCCAGCAGCTTAGCTTCACGCTACGAGCAGTACTTC.

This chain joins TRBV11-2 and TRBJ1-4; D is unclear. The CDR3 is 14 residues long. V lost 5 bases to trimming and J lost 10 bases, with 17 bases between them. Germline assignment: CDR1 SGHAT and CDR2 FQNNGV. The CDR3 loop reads CASSPPQPAGKLFF. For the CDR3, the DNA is TGTGCCAGCAGCCCACCCCAGCCGGCGGGAAAACTGTTTTTT. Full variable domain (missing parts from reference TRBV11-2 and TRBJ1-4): EAGVAQSPRYKIIEKRQSVAFWCNPISGHATLYWYQQILGQGPKLLIQFQNNGVVDDSQLPKDRFSAERLKGVDSTLKIQPAKLEDSAVYLCASSPPQPAGKLFFGSGTQLSVL.

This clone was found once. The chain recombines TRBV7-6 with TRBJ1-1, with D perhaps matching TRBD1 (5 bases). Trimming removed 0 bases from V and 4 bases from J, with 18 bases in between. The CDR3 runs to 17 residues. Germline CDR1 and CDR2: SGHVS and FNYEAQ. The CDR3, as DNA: TGTGCCAGCAGCTTAGCAGGGGCCAACACCCGCGGCACTGAAGCTTTCTTT. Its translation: CASSLAGANTRGTEAFF.